This T cell receptor beta chain was sequenced in a study of T cell repertoires in aging, cancer and after chemotherapy. On this clonotype: Its antigen is as yet unknown.

Findings and limits, study-wide: Median generation probability rose over the chemotherapy interval in each cancer cohort, suggesting rebound thymic output. No conclusions about immunological memory after chemotherapy can be drawn from the repertoire data.

Amplification of TCR beta used genomic DNA extracted from peripheral blood. TRB rearrangements spanning V, D and J were amplified using mixed TRB-A/B primers. TCRdb recomputed calls from the multiplex PCR reads with MiXCR, one row per CDR3 protein. The sample contains 9,500 to 11,000 distinct CDR3 sequences, more than 35% of which appear only once. With 6 bases removed from V and 2 bases from J, the gap between germline ends came to 17 bases. Germline-derived CDR1 and CDR2 are SNHLY and FYNNEI. The CDR3 is 15 amino acids. Specimen: blood. The clonotype comes from a human donor in good health. V usage is TRBV2 and J usage is TRBJ2-7, with D possibly matching TRBD1 (5 bases). CDR3 DNA sequence: TGTGCCAGCAGCCCTCTGGGGCAGGCCGCCTACGAGCAGTACTTC. Residues: CASSPLGQAAYEQYF.